This paragraph covers one T cell receptor beta chain sequence. Its antigen is unknown. Doses given second, at about 4 or about 12 weeks, were pooled. Germline CDR1 reads KGHSH; CDR2 reads LQKENI. The CDR3 length is 17 residues. Trimming took 0 bases from V and 4 from J; bases not matched to a gene: 9. The data stem from a study of T cell responses to AZD1222 COVID-19 vaccine. Study-level results: Mapped onto spike, vaccine-associated CD4 TCRs spanned it and were dominant at 160-218 and 743-854. Only after the peak T cell response were repertoires sampled. Females outnumbered males among donors, who were mostly white British; clonal diversity was possibly underestimated.

Assay: immunoSEQ multiplex PCR; the TCRdb copy retains only in-frame clones and omits some. The sample lists about 110,000 clones; 94% were seen once. The TCR sequence derives from an adult who received the AZD1222 COVID-19 vaccine. The J gene is TRBJ1-3, the V gene TRBV18; TRBD1 agrees at 7 bases. Sequenced here: peripheral blood, sampled 28 days after the second AZD1222 dose. Here the CDR3 DNA reads TGTGCCAGCTCACCACCAGTGACAGGGAGCTCCGGAAACACCATATATTTT. The encoded protein is CASSPPVTGSSGNTIYF.